One and the same sample provided the 32 T cell receptor beta chains below, sequenced in a study of OX40 agonist ivuxolimab in advanced cancers. TCRdb keeps only in-frame clones here, not all; method: immunoSEQ multiplex PCR. The sample consists of some 49,000 clones, around 84% of them appearing once. This material consisted of CD4+ or CD8+ T cells sorted from blood, taken in a trial of the OX40 agonist ivuxolimab. These receptors were collected from an adult with an advanced solid tumor such as melanoma, head and neck, liver or kidney cancer.

CDR3 bases: TGTGCCAGCAGTGGAGGGGGCGTTGGCACTGAAGCTTTCTTT. This sequence encodes CASSGGGVGTEAFF. This chain connects TRBV28 to TRBJ1-1; 7 positions agree with TRBD1. Germline CDR1 and CDR2: MDHEN and SYDVKM. The CDR3 covers 14 residues. With V trimmed by 5 bases and J by 4 bases, 7 bases remained unmatched.

V gene TRBV28 combines with J gene TRBJ2-7, with D maybe TRBD1 (7 bases). This CDR3 comprises 15 residues. The germline V gene has CDR1 MDHEN and CDR2 SYDVKM. V lost 3 bases and J lost 6, with 18 bases in between. This CDR3 reads CASSFGQGGLREQYV. Here the CDR3 DNA reads TGTGCCAGCAGTTTCGGGCAGGGGGGATTACGCGAGCAGTACGTC.

The V and J genes are TRBV4-2 and TRBJ2-2; 7 bases match TRBD2. The CDR3 is made up of 17 amino acids. V lost 0 bases, J lost 4 bases, and 8 bases stayed unmatched. The germline gives CDR1 LGHNA, CDR2 YNFKEQ. CDR3 in amino acids: CASSQDPSGVGTGELFF. The CDR3 DNA reads TGTGCCAGCAGCCAAGATCCAAGCGGGGTGGGCACCGGGGAGCTGTTTTTT.

The rearrangement joins TRBV30 to TRBJ1-6; 7 bases map to TRBD1. This CDR3 has 14 residues. Germline-derived CDR1 and CDR2 are GTSNPN and SVGIG (reference sequence). V lost 5 bases and J lost 5; bases outside the gene matches: 6. This CDR3 reads CAWGGGGDNSPLHF. The DNA of the CDR3 is TGTGCCTGGGGGGGAGGGGGCGATAATTCACCCCTCCACTTT. The whole variable domain, filled in from reference TRBV30 and TRBJ1-6, reads SQTIHQWPATLVQPVGSPLSLECTVEGTSNPNLYWYRQAAGRGLQLLFYSVGIGQISSEVPQNLSASRPQDRQFILSSKKLLLSDSGFYLCAWGGGGDNSPLHFGNGTRLTVT.

This clone was recorded only once. The J gene is TRBJ2-3, the V gene TRBV6-5; D uncertain. CDR1 MNHEY and CDR2 SVGAGI come from the germline V gene. Trimming stripped 2 bases from V and 2 bases from J, with 5 bases between. The CDR3 extends over 13 amino acids. The CDR3 reads CASSYRDTDTQYF. CDR3 nucleotide sequence: TGTGCCAGCAGTTACAGGGACACAGATACGCAGTATTTT.

This clone was seen once. This chain uses TRBV5-6 with TRBJ1-2, with D possibly matching TRBD1 (6 bases). Germline V gene data show CDR1 as SGHDT and CDR2 as YYEEEE. V lost 3 bases and J lost 0, with 15 bases in between. The CDR3 loop spans 16 amino acids. In DNA form, the CDR3 reads TGTGCCAGCAGCTCCGACAGGATAAGAGCTAACTATGGCTACACCTTC. It encodes CASSSDRIRANYGYTF.

The chain combines TRBV4-1 with TRBJ1-6; D gene unclear. This CDR3 region has 13 residues. The germline gives CDR1 MGHRA, CDR2 YSYEKL. V was pared by 1 base and J by 9 bases, with 7 bases between. CDR3 sequence: CASSQGASSPLHF. As DNA, the CDR3 is TGCGCCAGCAGCCAAGGGGCTAGTTCACCCCTCCACTTT.

This clone was seen a single time. V usage is TRBV19 and J usage is TRBJ1-4; D is ambiguous. CDR1 LNHDA and CDR2 SQIVND come from the germline V gene (reference sequence). V dropped 3 bases and J dropped 7 bases, with 9 bases sitting between them. This CDR3 spans 13 amino acids. This CDR3 reads CASSMAGGEKLFF. The CDR3 DNA reads TGTGCCAGTAGTATGGCAGGCGGTGAAAAACTGTTTTTT. Full variable domain (rest looked up from reference TRBV19 and TRBJ1-4): DGGITQSPKYLFRKEGQNVTLSCEQNLNHDAMYWYRQDPGQGLRLIYYSQIVNDFQKGDIAEGYSVSREKKESFPLTVTSAQKNPTAFYLCASSMAGGEKLFFGSGTQLSVL.

This rearrangement joins TRBV6-4 to TRBJ2-2; TRBD2 might be the D (5 bases). The CDR3 spans 13 residues. Germline V CDR1 and CDR2: MRHNA, SNTAGT. Trimming left V 8 bases short and J 3 bases short, with 10 bases between. CDR3 loop: CASPDLHTGELFF. CDR3 coding DNA: TGTGCCAGCCCGGACTTACACACCGGGGAGCTGTTTTTT.

This clone occurred many times. The genes are TRBV4-2 and TRBJ1-1; D gene unclear. The V end was cut by 1 base, the J end by 8 bases, with 8 bases between. From germline, CDR1 is LGHNA and CDR2 YNFKEQ. CDR3 length: 12 residues. CDR3 DNA: TGTGCCAGCAGCCAAGGTGGGGTGGAAGCTTTCTTT. Translated: CASSQGGVEAFF.

This rearrangement joins TRBV7-7 to TRBJ2-3; 7 nucleotides match TRBD2. The CDR3 covers 14 residues. The V gene's germline CDR1 is SSHAT and CDR2 FNYEAQ (reference sequence). V gave up 5 bases and J gave up 2 bases; unmatched junction bases: 4. This CDR3 reads CASSTGTTTDTQYF. The CDR3 coding sequence is TGTGCCAGCAGCACCGGGACTACCACAGATACGCAGTATTTT.

The V gene is TRBV10-1, the J gene TRBJ2-1; 8 bases are shared with TRBD1. CDR3 length equals 14 residues. With 4 bases clipped from V and 8 bases from J, the junction kept 7 bases outside the gene matches. CDR1 WNHNN and CDR2 SYGVQD come from the germline V gene (reference sequence). The DNA of the CDR3 is TGCGCCAGCAGTGGGACAGGGCCGGGGTATGAGCAGTTCTTC. It codes for CASSGTGPGYEQFF.

This clone was detected once. The chain combines TRBV4-3 with TRBJ2-5, with 9 bases lining up with TRBD2. Unmatched junction bases numbered 7, after V lost 0 bases and J lost 5 bases. This CDR3 has 16 residues. The germline V gene encodes CDR1 LGHNA and CDR2 YSLEER. CDR3 in DNA: TGCGCCAGCAGCCAAGATAGGAGCGGGGGGTTCGAGACCCAGTACTTC. Its protein product is CASSQDRSGGFETQYF.

This clone was recorded only once. This chain links TRBV19 with TRBJ2-7; the D gene is possibly TRBD2 (6 bases). V dropped 6 bases and J dropped 3 bases, with 18 bases sitting between them. This CDR3 is built from 15 residues. Germline CDR1 LNHDA, CDR2 SQIVND (reference sequence). The CDR3 is CASSAGRGADYEQYF. CDR3 sequence (DNA): TGTGCCAGTAGCGCGGGACGGGGTGCTGACTACGAGCAGTACTTC.

The chain couples TRBV5-6 to TRBJ1-4; D not certain. V lost 4 bases and J lost 10, with 20 bases in between. The germline V gene has CDR1 SGHDT and CDR2 YYEEEE. This CDR3 is built from 15 residues. CDR3 nucleotide sequence: TGTGCCAGCAGCCTTAATTCCTTCCGGGGAGGAAAACTGTTTTTT. It specifies CASSLNSFRGGKLFF.

This clone was observed a few times. J is TRBJ1-2 and V is TRBV19; 8 nucleotides agree with TRBD1. Germline V gene sequence: CDR1 LNHDA, CDR2 SQIVND (reference sequence). Losses at the gene ends were 6 bases for V and 5 bases for J; bases not matched to a gene: 8. The CDR3 is 14 residues long. The CDR3 nucleotides read TGTGCCAGTAGCTTCGGGACAGGCGATTATGGCTACACCTTC. Amino acids: CASSFGTGDYGYTF.

The V and J genes are TRBV2 and TRBJ1-5, with 8 nucleotides matching TRBD1. There are 14 residues in the CDR3. Germline V gene data show CDR1 as SNHLY and CDR2 as FYNNEI. Trimming took 1 base from V and 6 from J; bases not matched to a gene: 2. The CDR3, as DNA: TGTGCCAGCAGTGAAGGGCAGGGGGCTCAGCCCCAGCATTTT. The encoded protein is CASSEGQGAQPQHF.

The chain employs TRBV19 and TRBJ2-2; D remains unclear. This CDR3 has 14 amino acids. V dropped 3 bases and J dropped 1 base, with 6 bases sitting between them. Germline V gene sequence: CDR1 LNHDA, CDR2 SQIVND (reference sequence). The CDR3 DNA follows: TGTGCCAGTAGTATGGCTAGGAACACCGGGGAGCTGTTTTTT. Its protein product is CASSMARNTGELFF.

The chain is built from TRBV11-2 and TRBJ1-1; tentatively, D is TRBD1 (5 bases). CDR1 and CDR2 from the germline V gene are SGHAT and FQNNGV. V shed 1 base and J shed 6 bases, with 15 bases lying between them. The CDR3 is 15 residues long. The CDR3 DNA is TGTGCCAGCAGCTTAGGTCCCGTGGGGACCCCTGAAGCTTTCTTT. Protein sequence: CASSLGPVGTPEAFF.

CDR3 sequence reads: CASSSEPGQGAYNEQFF. In DNA, the CDR3 is TGTGCCAGCAGCTCCGAACCGGGACAGGGGGCCTACAATGAGCAGTTCTTC. The chain employs TRBV4-2 and TRBJ2-1, with 11 bases identical to TRBD1. Looked up from germline, CDR1 is LGHNA and CDR2 is YNFKEQ. The CDR3 is made up of 17 amino acids. The V and J ends lost 5 bases and 2 bases, in that order; junction bases with no gene match: 8.

This CDR3 reads CASSLSWGAEAFF. The CDR3 DNA reads as TGTGCCAGCAGTTTATCGTGGGGTGCTGAAGCTTTCTTT. This chain links TRBV27 with TRBJ1-1; D is unclear. Germline V gene sequence: CDR1 MNHEY, CDR2 SMNVEV (reference sequence). Trimming stripped 0 bases from V and 6 bases from J, with 8 bases between. CDR3 length: 13 residues.

Note on this clone: Germline is not matched at one junction end, which may reflect a read error. The chain combines TRBV11-2 with TRBJ1-2; D is perhaps TRBD1 (6 bases). The CDR3 length is 15 residues. Germline CDR1 SGHAT, CDR2 FQNNGV. CDR3 in amino acids: CASGLDHRGPEGYTF. CDR3 in DNA: TGTGCCAGCGGCTTAGATCATCGGGGGCCTGAAGGCTACACCTTC.

The chain recombines TRBV28 with TRBJ2-6; no definite D call. The germline V and J ends were trimmed by 6 bases and 2 bases, with 11 bases remaining between them. This CDR3 comprises 15 residues. CDR1 and CDR2 from the germline V gene are MDHEN and SYDVKM. CDR3 region: CASRHQETGANVLTF. As DNA, the CDR3 is TGTGCCAGCAGACACCAGGAAACTGGGGCCAACGTCCTGACTTTC. Filled out from reference TRBV28 and TRBJ2-6, the complete variable domain reads DVKVTQSSRYLVKRTGEKVFLECVQDMDHENMFWYRQDPGLGLRLIYFSYDVKMKEKGDIPEGYSVSREKKERFSLILESASTNQTSMYLCASRHQETGANVLTFGAGSRLTVL.

The chain joins TRBV7-3 to TRBJ2-1; D is perhaps TRBD1 or TRBD2 (6 bases each). The V end was cut by 5 bases, the J end by 2 bases, with 13 bases between. CDR1 and CDR2 from the germline V gene are SGHTA and FQGTGA. This CDR3 is 15 amino acids long. CDR3 coding DNA: TGTGCCAGCAGCACCAAAGGGGGGACCTACAATGAGCAGTTCTTC. This gives the protein CASSTKGGTYNEQFF.

The rearrangement links TRBV6-1 to TRBJ1-5; D not resolved. CDR1 and CDR2 (germline): MNHNS, SASEGT. The CDR3 runs 14 residues. V lost 5 bases and J 6 bases, leaving 14 bases between the germline ends. The CDR3 loop reads CASSFQGYGQPQHF. CDR3 nucleotides: TGTGCCAGCAGTTTTCAAGGGTACGGTCAGCCCCAGCATTTT.

This rearrangement joins TRBV28 to TRBJ1-4, with D possibly TRBD1 on 5 matching bases. This CDR3 is built from 14 residues. V was cut by 6 bases and J by 7 bases, with 15 bases left in between. Looked up from germline, CDR1 is MDHEN and CDR2 is SYDVKM. CDR3 sequence (DNA): TGTGCCAGCAGCCCGGGGCCCTTAGGTGAAAAACTGTTTTTT. Translated: CASSPGPLGEKLFF.

The CDR3 sequence is CSVEFPGETQYF. CDR3 coding DNA: TGCAGCGTTGAATTTCCCGGGGAGACCCAGTACTTC. V usage is TRBV29-1 and J usage is TRBJ2-5; D gene uncertain. The CDR3 runs 12 residues. The V and J ends lost 2 bases and 5 bases respectively, with 9 bases between them. Germline V gene data show CDR1 as SQVTM and CDR2 as ANQGSEA.

V usage is TRBV11-1 and J usage is TRBJ1-5; D perhaps matches TRBD1 (5 bases). CDR3 length: 17 amino acids. V dropped 5 bases and J dropped 7 bases, with 24 bases sitting between them. CDR1 and CDR2 from the germline V gene are SGHAT and FQDESV (reference sequence). CDR3 sequence (DNA): TGTGCCAGCAGCGAAGACGAGGGGTATCGGGTTTCGCAGCCCCAGCATTTT. This sequence encodes CASSEDEGYRVSQPQHF.

V gene TRBV10-3 combines with J gene TRBJ2-7; 7 nucleotides agree with TRBD1. The trim removed 11 bases at V and 3 bases at J, leaving 7 bases unmatched. Germline CDR1 ENHRY, CDR2 SYGVKD. The CDR3 covers 12 residues. Here the CDR3 DNA reads TGTGCCGTTGGGACAGTAGGCTACGAGCAGTACTTC. Protein sequence: CAVGTVGYEQYF.

The chain is built from TRBV10-3 and TRBJ1-2, with a tentative D call TRBD1 (6 bases). There are 14 residues in the CDR3. Germline-derived CDR1 and CDR2 are ENHRY and SYGVKD. Trimming took 10 bases from V and 8 from J, leaving 23 bases between them. In DNA, the CDR3 is TGTGCCACCTCGACAGGTTCCGTCGATTGGGGCTACACCTTC. Encoded protein: CATSTGSVDWGYTF.

This sequence joins TRBV7-6 and TRBJ1-1; 8 bases are shared with TRBD1. The CDR3 sequence is 14 residues long. V lost 5 bases and J lost 6; bases outside the gene matches: 8. The germline gives CDR1 SGHVS, CDR2 FNYEAQ. The CDR3 coding sequence is TGTGCCAGCAGCAAGGACAGGGTTGAAGCTGAAGCTTTCTTT. Translated: CASSKDRVEAEAFF.

This clone was seen just once. Other DNA variants within this sample encode the same CDR3. The V and J genes are TRBV5-6 and TRBJ2-2; maybe TRBD2 (7 bases). V lost 4 bases and J lost 6, with 10 bases in between. From germline, CDR1 is SGHDT and CDR2 YYEEEE. The CDR3 loop spans 13 amino acids. CDR3 sequence: CASSGGGPGELFF. For the CDR3, the DNA is TGTGCCAGCAGCGGGGGGGGGCCCGGGGAGCTGTTTTTT.